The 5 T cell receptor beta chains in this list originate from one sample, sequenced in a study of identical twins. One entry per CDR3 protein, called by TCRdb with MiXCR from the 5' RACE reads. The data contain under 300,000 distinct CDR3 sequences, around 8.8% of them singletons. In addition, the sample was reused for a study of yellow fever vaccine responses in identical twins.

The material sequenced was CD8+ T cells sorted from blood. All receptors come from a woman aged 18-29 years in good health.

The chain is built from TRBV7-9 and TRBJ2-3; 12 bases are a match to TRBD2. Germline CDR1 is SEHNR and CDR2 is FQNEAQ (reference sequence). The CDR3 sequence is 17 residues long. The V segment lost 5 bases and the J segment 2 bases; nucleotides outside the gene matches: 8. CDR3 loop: CASSAQRTSGDTDTQYF. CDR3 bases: TGTGCCAGCAGCGCACAAAGGACTAGCGGGGACACAGATACGCAGTATTTT.

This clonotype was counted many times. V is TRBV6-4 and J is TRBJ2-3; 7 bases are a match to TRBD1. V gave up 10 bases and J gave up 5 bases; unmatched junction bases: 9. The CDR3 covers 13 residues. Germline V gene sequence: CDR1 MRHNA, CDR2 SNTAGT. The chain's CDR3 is CATRGTAEDTQYF. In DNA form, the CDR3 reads TGTGCCACCCGTGGGACAGCTGAAGATACGCAGTATTTT.

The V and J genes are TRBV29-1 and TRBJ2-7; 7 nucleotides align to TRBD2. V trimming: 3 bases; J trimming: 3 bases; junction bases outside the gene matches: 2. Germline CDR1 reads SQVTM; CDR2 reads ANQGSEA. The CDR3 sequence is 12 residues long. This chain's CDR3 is CSVERGSYEQYF. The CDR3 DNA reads TGCAGCGTTGAGCGGGGGAGCTACGAGCAGTACTTC.

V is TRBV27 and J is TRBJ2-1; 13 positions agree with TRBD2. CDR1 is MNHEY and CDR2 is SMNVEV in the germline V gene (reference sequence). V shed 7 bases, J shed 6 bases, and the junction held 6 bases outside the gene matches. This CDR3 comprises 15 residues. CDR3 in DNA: TGTGCCAGCACCTGGACTAGCGGGGGTCGCAATGAGCAGTTCTTC. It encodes CASTWTSGGRNEQFF.

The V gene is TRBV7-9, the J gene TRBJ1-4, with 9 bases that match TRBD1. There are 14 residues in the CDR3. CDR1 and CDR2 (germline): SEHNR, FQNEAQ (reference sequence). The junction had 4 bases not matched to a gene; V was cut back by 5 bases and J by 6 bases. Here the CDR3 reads CASSARDRDEKLFF. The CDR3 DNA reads TGTGCCAGCAGCGCTAGGGACAGGGATGAAAAACTGTTTTTT.